Below are 26 T cell receptor beta chains sequenced from a single sample in a study of shared clonotypes between healthy human individuals. Generated by immunoSEQ multiplex PCR, the TCRdb table keeps only in-frame clones and is missing some. This sample has more than 850,000 clones, with about 84% found just once. Sequencing was performed on memory CD4+ T cells from PBMCs. Noted subset: CD45RA-negative fraction. Receptors were obtained from a man aged 18 to 35 in good health. Some clones in this sample may be carry-over from other donors' samples.

This CDR3 is CASSSGLTSGRQETQYF. DNA for the CDR3: TGCGCCAGCAGCTCGGGGCTGACTAGCGGGCGCCAAGAGACCCAGTACTTC. The gene calls are TRBV5-1 and TRBJ2-5; 10 positions agree with TRBD2. With 3 bases clipped from V and 1 base from J, the junction kept 9 bases outside the gene matches. Looked up from germline, CDR1 is SGHRS and CDR2 is YFSETQ. The CDR3 contains 17 residues.

V and J are TRBV4-3 and TRBJ1-1; D unclear. The CDR3 is 14 residues long. The V gene lost 2 bases and the J gene lost 1 base, with 8 bases spanning the gap. Germline CDR1 and CDR2: LGHNA and YSLEER. The CDR3 nucleotides are TGCGCCAGCAGCCAAACCTGGGAGAACACTGAAGCTTTCTTT. Amino acid sequence: CASSQTWENTEAFF.

This clone has more than one count but fewer than ten. The V gene is TRBV14, the J gene TRBJ1-2; the match to TRBD1 covers 8 bases. V lost 1 base to trimming and J lost 7 bases; unmatched junction nucleotides: 5. Germline assignment: CDR1 SGHDN and CDR2 FVKESK. The CDR3 totals 14 residues. Here the CDR3 DNA reads TGTGCCAGCAGCCAAGCATGGACAGGGTCTGGCTACACCTTC. Amino acid sequence: CASSQAWTGSGYTF. Based on the CDR3 plus reference TRBV14 and TRBJ1-2, the full variable domain is EAGVTQFPSHSVIEKGQTVTLRCDPISGHDNLYWYRRVMGKEIKFLLHFVKESKQDESGMPNNRFLAERTGGTYSTLKVQPAELEDSGVYFCASSQAWTGSGYTFGSGTRLTVV.

In regard to this clone: Other DNA sequences in this specimen translate into the identical CDR3. The chain couples TRBV18 to TRBJ1-5; maybe TRBD1 (6 bases). Germline CDR1 KGHSH, CDR2 LQKENI. V lost 1 base to trimming and J lost 4 bases, with 8 bases between them. The CDR3 totals 14 residues. This CDR3 is CASSPRGPNQPQHF. The CDR3 DNA sequence: TGTGCCAGCTCACCACGGGGGCCAAATCAGCCCCAGCATTTT.

The chain links TRBV7-6 to TRBJ2-7; D could derive from TRBD1 or TRBD2 (6 bases each). The CDR3 is 14 amino acids. The V gene's germline CDR1 is SGHVS and CDR2 FNYEAQ. Trimming took off 2 bases at V and 5 bases at J, with 13 bases between the two ends. This CDR3 is CASSLTSRGNEQYF. CDR3 nucleotides: TGTGCCAGCAGCTTAACTAGCAGGGGCAACGAGCAGTACTTC.

The rearrangement joins TRBV19 to TRBJ1-5; 9 positions agree with TRBD1. V dropped 5 bases and J dropped 2; count of bases not matched to a gene: 4. The CDR3 totals 15 residues. Germline V CDR1 and CDR2: LNHDA, SQIVND (reference sequence). CDR3 protein: CASSPRQGGNQPQHF. In nucleotides, the CDR3 is TGTGCCAGTAGTCCAAGACAGGGGGGCAATCAGCCCCAGCATTTT.

The V call is TRBV10-1, the J call TRBJ2-2, with D perhaps matching TRBD1 (5 bases). Trimming removed 4 bases from V and 10 bases from J, with 13 bases in between. Per germline, CDR1 WNHNN and CDR2 SYGVQD (reference sequence). This CDR3 is 13 amino acids long. This CDR3 reads CASSGMGRAELFF. The DNA of the CDR3 is TGCGCCAGCAGTGGGATGGGGCGAGCGGAGCTGTTTTTT.

The J gene is TRBJ1-1, the V gene TRBV9, with a possible D match to TRBD1 (6 bases). This CDR3 has 15 amino acids. Germline V gives CDR1 SGDLS, CDR2 YYNGEE. V was trimmed by 0 bases and J by 5 bases, leaving 14 bases between them. The CDR3 sequence: CASSVGGRGMTEAFF. DNA for the CDR3: TGTGCCAGCAGCGTAGGCGGCAGGGGCATGACTGAAGCTTTCTTT.

The chain has TRBV6-4 and TRBJ1-2; weak D call: TRBD1 (5 bases). CDR3 length equals 12 residues. With 6 bases removed from V and 7 bases from J, the gap between germline ends came to 12 bases. Germline CDR1 is MRHNA and CDR2 is SNTAGT. The CDR3 loop reads CASRHPGGGYTF. In DNA, the CDR3 is TGTGCCAGCAGACACCCGGGGGGTGGCTACACCTTC.

The sample holds a few counts of this clone. This chain connects TRBV10-1 to TRBJ2-7; D is unclear. The CDR3 length is 14 residues. Trimming left V 0 bases short and J 6 bases short, with 12 bases between. Germline V gives CDR1 WNHNN, CDR2 SYGVQD (reference sequence). DNA of the CDR3: TGCGCCAGCAGTGAGTCGACACTCAGTGGCGAGCAGTACTTC. Amino acids: CASSESTLSGEQYF.

This clone came up many times. V gene TRBV6-4 combines with J gene TRBJ2-2; D is possibly TRBD1 (8 bases). The CDR3 contains 15 residues. In germline, CDR1 is MRHNA, CDR2 SNTAGT. V was cut by 7 bases and J by 3 bases, with 15 bases left in between. As DNA, the CDR3 is TGTGCCAGCACCCGCACAGGGGGGGACACCGGGGAGCTGTTTTTT. Amino acids: CASTRTGGDTGELFF.

As regards this clone: This specimen includes other DNA sequences encoding the same CDR3. The chain couples TRBV5-1 to TRBJ2-1; no clear D gene. V was clipped by 4 bases and J by 5 bases, with 10 bases between them. The CDR3 extends over 13 amino acids. The germline V gene encodes CDR1 SGHRS and CDR2 YFSETQ. In DNA, the CDR3 is TGCGCCAGCAGCCTCCTCGAGAACAATGAGCAGTTCTTC. As protein: CASSLLENNEQFF.

The gene calls are TRBV5-1 and TRBJ2-1; D unclear. V gave up 4 bases and J gave up 10 bases, with 18 bases separating them. Germline CDR1 reads SGHRS; CDR2 reads YFSETQ. The CDR3 has 14 residues. The CDR3 spells CASSTEPPVMEQFF. In DNA, the CDR3 is TGCGCCAGCAGCACCGAGCCCCCCGTGATGGAGCAGTTCTTC.

The V gene is TRBV21-1, the J gene TRBJ2-1; TRBD2, as called in the table, went unchecked against the DNA. TRBV21-1 is a known pseudogene. This CDR3 comprises 17 residues. CDR3 residues: CASSKAGVAGDYNEQFF. The CDR3 DNA follows: TGTGCCAGCAGCAAAGCGGGGGTAGCGGGGGACTACAATGAGCAGTTCTTC.

The chain is built from TRBV6-1 and TRBJ1-2; a weak D match, TRBD1 (5 bases). Germline V lookup: CDR1 MNHNS, CDR2 SASEGT. V lost 5 bases, J lost 1 base, and 8 bases lay in between. This CDR3 is built from 13 residues. CDR3 bases: TGTGCCAGCAGTATACAGGATAACTATGGCTACACCTTC. This sequence encodes CASSIQDNYGYTF.

The chain couples TRBV13 to TRBJ1-5; D is uncertain. The V end lost 0 bases, the J end lost 7 bases, and 7 bases lay between the germline ends. The CDR3 is made up of 13 amino acids. CDR1 PRHDT and CDR2 FYEKMQ come from the germline V gene (reference sequence). The CDR3, as DNA: TGTGCCAGCAGCTTAGGGACGGAGCAGCCCCAGCATTTT. This encodes CASSLGTEQPQHF. Filled out from reference TRBV13 and TRBJ1-5, the complete variable domain reads AAGVIQSPRHLIKEKRETATLKCYPIPRHDTVYWYQQGPGQDPQFLISFYEKMQSDKGSIPDRFSAQQFSDYHSELNMSSLELGDSALYFCASSLGTEQPQHFGDGTRLSIL.

This clone was counted a few times. The chain recombines TRBV28 with TRBJ2-1; weak D call: TRBD2 (5 bases). Germline values: CDR1 MDHEN, CDR2 SYDVKM. Trimming took off 5 bases at V and 10 bases at J, with 15 bases between the two ends. The CDR3 totals 13 residues. CDR3 coding DNA: TGTGCCAGCAGTCCTCGAGGGTATCGCGAGCAGTTCTTC. Protein: CASSPRGYREQFF.

This clone has a handful of counts. The chain uses TRBV6-5 and TRBJ1-5; possibly TRBD1 for D (6 bases). V lost 6 bases and J lost 6, with 18 bases in between. This CDR3 contains 15 residues. CDR1 MNHEY and CDR2 SVGAGI come from the germline V gene. The CDR3 DNA reads as TGTGCCAGCAGCCCGAAGTGGGGGGCCGCTCAGCCCCAGCATTTT. It translates to CASSPKWGAAQPQHF.

This chain joins TRBV7-9 and TRBJ1-2, with 7 bases lining up with TRBD1. With V trimmed by 2 bases and J by 7 bases, 10 bases remained unmatched. CDR3 length: 15 amino acids. From germline, CDR1 is SEHNR and CDR2 FQNEAQ (reference sequence). CDR3 DNA sequence: TGTGCCAGCAGCTTAAACGACAGGGCGACGGGTGGCTACACCTTC. This encodes CASSLNDRATGGYTF.

The chain employs TRBV5-4 and TRBJ1-2, with D unresolved. From germline, CDR1 is SGHNT and CDR2 YYREEE (reference sequence). Trimming pared 2 bases from V and 7 bases from J, leaving 15 bases between. This CDR3 has 14 residues. This chain's CDR3 is CASSLGGLTSGYTF. The CDR3 nucleotides read TGTGCCAGCAGCTTAGGTGGGTTAACCTCTGGCTACACCTTC.

DNA for the CDR3: TGCGCCAGCAGCCTCCAGCCGGGGGGCGGCACAGATACGCAGTATTTT. Encoded protein: CASSLQPGGGTDTQYF. V gene TRBV4-1 combines with J gene TRBJ2-3; tentative D call: TRBD2 (7 bases). Germline V CDR1 and CDR2: MGHRA, YSYEKL. V was cut by 4 bases and J by 1 base, with 15 bases left in between. The CDR3 runs to 16 residues.

A remark on this clone: This is likely an artifact of a read error, given a far larger clone one base away. This sample also contains other DNA sequences that code for the same CDR3. The V and J genes are TRBV10-2 and TRBJ1-1; D ambiguous. This CDR3 spans 13 amino acids. Germline CDR1 and CDR2: WSHSY and SAAADI. The CDR3 spells CASSGGMNTEAFF. The CDR3 DNA sequence: TGCGCCAGCAGTGGAGGGATGAACACTGAAGCCTTCTTT.

This clone was detected once. J is TRBJ1-1 and V is TRBV28; no clear D. Trimming removed 2 bases from V and 5 bases from J, with 15 bases in between. The CDR3 is 15 residues long. CDR1 MDHEN and CDR2 SYDVKM come from the germline V gene. DNA for the CDR3: TGTGCCAGCAGTTTACCTTCCCTACGTGGGACTGAAGCTTTCTTT. This codes for CASSLPSLRGTEAFF.

This clone turned up a few times. The chain couples TRBV29-1 to TRBJ2-1, with 9 nucleotides matching TRBD2. The length of the CDR3 is 13 residues. Looked up from germline, CDR1 is SQVTM and CDR2 is ANQGSEA. V gave up 3 bases and J gave up 5 bases; unmatched junction bases: 2. Written as DNA, the CDR3 is TGCAGCGTTGATAGCGGGAGTGACAATGAGCAGTTCTTC. Its protein is CSVDSGSDNEQFF.

This clone has only one observation. This chain connects TRBV27 to TRBJ2-4; D call uncertain. With 8 bases removed from V and 0 bases from J, the gap between germline ends came to 20 bases. Per germline, CDR1 MNHEY and CDR2 SMNVEV (reference sequence). The CDR3 has 17 residues. CDR3 DNA: TGTGCCAGCGGATTTTTAATGGCGGCCTTAGCCAAAAACATTCAGTACTTC. The encoded protein is CASGFLMAALAKNIQYF.

This clone was recorded only once. The chain has TRBV28 and TRBJ2-2; D is uncertain. CDR1 is MDHEN, CDR2 SYDVKM, per germline. The CDR3 covers 14 residues. The V and J ends lost 7 bases and 3 bases respectively, with 12 bases between them. Written as DNA, the CDR3 is TGTGCCAGCAACTCCCCCGAGGACACCGGGGAGCTGTTTTTT. This translates into CASNSPEDTGELFF.